A single sample gave rise to the 26 T cell receptor beta chains below, sequenced in a study of OX40 agonist ivuxolimab in advanced cancers. The receptor library was made with the immunoSEQ multiplex PCR assay. TCRdb retrieved this table from immuneACCESS and kept in-frame rearrangements only. Not all clones are present; in checked studies, unresolved V genes account for under half, and no reason is known for the remainder. The sample table holds more than 65,000 clones, of which around 81% were seen once. The top ten clones comprise 5.9% of the sample. The sequencing here drew on CD4+ or CD8+ T cells sorted from blood, taken in a trial of the OX40 agonist ivuxolimab. These receptors originate from an adult with an advanced solid tumor such as melanoma, head and neck, liver or kidney cancer.

V usage is TRBV5-4 and J usage is TRBJ2-1; 8 nucleotides match TRBD2. Germline V lookup: CDR1 SGHNT, CDR2 YYREEE (reference sequence). V shed 0 bases, J shed 0 bases, and the junction held 2 bases outside the gene matches. The CDR3 has 16 residues. Written as DNA, the CDR3 is TGTGCCAGCAGCTTGGGCGGGAGGCCCTCCTACAATGAGCAGTTCTTC. Amino acids: CASSLGGRPSYNEQFF.

This clone appeared a single time. The chain recombines TRBV30 with TRBJ2-1; D possibly corresponds to TRBD2 (6 bases). The CDR3 consists of 18 residues. Looked up from germline, CDR1 is GTSNPN and CDR2 is SVGIG (reference sequence). V was shortened by 1 base and J by 0 bases, with 19 bases between the two germline ends. The CDR3 loop is CAWSDLGTPRGSYNEQFF. The CDR3 DNA reads as TGTGCCTGGAGTGACCTAGGGACTCCAAGAGGCTCCTACAATGAGCAGTTCTTC.

This clone was picked up one time. This chain joins TRBV21-1 and TRBJ1-1. TRBV21-1 counts as a pseudogene. This CDR3 has 20 residues. In nucleotides, the CDR3 is TGTGCCAGCAGCATTTTGTTGGAGGGTAGCTTGGGACTCGTGAACACTGAAGCTTTCTTT. This codes for CASSILLEGSLGLVNTEAFF.

The chain has TRBV9 and TRBJ2-1; the match to TRBD1 covers 8 bases. The junction had 8 bases not matched to a gene; V was cut back by 6 bases and J by 6 bases. This CDR3 region has 14 residues. Germline-derived CDR1 and CDR2 are SGDLS and YYNGEE. The CDR3 reads CASTLGQGSNEQFF. CDR3 sequence (DNA): TGTGCCAGCACCCTCGGACAGGGAAGCAATGAGCAGTTCTTC.

Turning to this clone: At the DNA level, this CDR3 is encoded by other sequences in the same sample as well. The chain carries TRBV28 and TRBJ2-7; 10 bases are shared with TRBD2. Germline loops: CDR1 MDHEN, CDR2 SYDVKM. After removal of 5 bases from V and 7 bases from J, the junction contained 8 bases not matched to a gene. The CDR3 has 14 amino acids. CDR3 DNA: TGTGCCAGCAGTGTACTTAGCGGGAGGAGTGAGCAGTACTTC. This encodes CASSVLSGRSEQYF.

This clone was recorded only once. The chain uses TRBV10-1 and TRBJ1-1; the D is unclear. The V gene's germline CDR1 is WNHNN and CDR2 SYGVQD (reference sequence). The ends were cut back, 5 bases at V and 1 base at J, with 8 bases in the middle. This CDR3 region has 13 residues. CDR3 DNA sequence: TGCGCCAGCAGTAGCGTCTGGAACACTGAAGCTTTCTTT. Its protein is CASSSVWNTEAFF.

V and J are TRBV4-2 and TRBJ1-1, with 7 positions matching TRBD1. Germline CDR1 and CDR2: LGHNA and YNFKEQ. V lost 5 bases, J lost 4 bases, and 10 bases stayed unmatched. This CDR3 region has 15 residues. This CDR3 reads CASSSGQVSVTEAFF. The CDR3 nucleotides read TGTGCCAGCAGCTCTGGACAGGTCTCTGTCACTGAAGCTTTCTTT.

J is TRBJ1-5 and V is TRBV15, with D hard to call. Trimming stripped 0 bases from V and 4 bases from J, with 7 bases between. This CDR3 comprises 14 residues. Germline V gene lookup returns CDR1 LNHNV and CDR2 YYDKDF (reference sequence). CDR3 sequence reads: CATSRDLVNQPQHF. CDR3 sequence (DNA): TGTGCCACCAGCAGAGATTTGGTAAATCAGCCCCAGCATTTT.

The gene calls are TRBV19 and TRBJ1-1; TRBD1 agrees at 9 bases. Germline lookup yields CDR1 LNHDA and CDR2 SQIVND (reference sequence). This CDR3 is built from 15 residues. J lost 0 bases, V lost 6 bases, and 5 bases had no gene match. CDR3 coding DNA: TGTGCCAGTAGAACGGGACAGGGAATGAACACTGAAGCTTTCTTT. Residues: CASRTGQGMNTEAFF.

The chain employs TRBV4-2 and TRBJ2-6; D could derive from TRBD1 or TRBD2 (5 bases each). The CDR3 extends over 16 amino acids. With 2 bases removed from V and 9 bases from J, the gap between germline ends came to 17 bases. Per the germline V gene, CDR1 is LGHNA and CDR2 is YNFKEQ. The CDR3 reads CASSQKAGTEHNVLTF. The CDR3, as DNA: TGTGCCAGCAGCCAAAAGGCCGGGACGGAACACAACGTCCTGACTTTC.

CDR3 nucleotide sequence: TGTGCCAGTAGTATCTTAGGGTGGGACACTGAAGCTTTCTTT. It is translated as CASSILGWDTEAFF. V usage is TRBV19 and J usage is TRBJ1-1; D uncertain. V was cut by 3 bases and J by 3 bases, with 11 bases left in between. The germline gives CDR1 LNHDA, CDR2 SQIVND (reference sequence). The CDR3 runs to 14 residues.

The genes are TRBV11-2 and TRBJ2-7; 13 bases fit TRBD2. After removal of 5 bases from V and 5 bases from J, the junction contained 3 bases not matched to a gene. The CDR3 is 14 residues long. Germline V gene data show CDR1 as SGHAT and CDR2 as FQNNGV. In DNA form, the CDR3 reads TGTGCCAGCAGCCGGACTAGCGGGAGTCACGAGCAGTACTTC. Translation gives CASSRTSGSHEQYF.

This sequence joins TRBV19 and TRBJ1-5, with no clear D. V lost 5 bases, J lost 3 bases, and 8 bases lay in between. Per germline, CDR1 LNHDA and CDR2 SQIVND (reference sequence). The CDR3 spans 13 residues. The chain's CDR3 is CASSWSYNQPQHF. Written as DNA, the CDR3 is TGTGCCAGTAGTTGGAGCTACAATCAGCCCCAGCATTTT.

This rearrangement joins TRBV5-1 to TRBJ2-1; no reliable D call. The CDR3 length is 13 residues. Trimming took off 0 bases at V and 6 bases at J, with 7 bases between the two ends. CDR1 is SGHRS and CDR2 is YFSETQ in the germline V gene. CDR3 in DNA: TGCGCCAGCAGCTTGGAAGGAAGCAATGAGCAGTTCTTC. Amino acid sequence: CASSLEGSNEQFF.

V is TRBV15 and J is TRBJ1-2; the D gene is possibly TRBD1 (5 bases). Trimming removed 3 bases at V and 3 bases at J, with 11 bases between. This CDR3 contains 14 residues. CDR1 and CDR2 (germline): LNHNV, YYDKDF (reference sequence). CDR3 amino acids: CATSSFTGDYGYTF. CDR3 sequence (DNA): TGTGCCACCAGCAGTTTTACAGGTGACTATGGCTACACCTTC.

The V and J genes are TRBV9 and TRBJ1-1; TRBD1 matches 7 bases. Trimming at V came to 2 bases and at J to 2 bases, leaving 3 bases not matched to a gene. The CDR3 runs 14 residues. CDR1 is SGDLS, CDR2 YYNGEE, per germline. CDR3 DNA: TGTGCCAGCAGCGTCCGGGACAGAAACACTGAAGCTTTCTTT. It yields the protein CASSVRDRNTEAFF.

The rearrangement links TRBV28 to TRBJ2-3, with TRBD1 identical over 12 bases. Trimming removed 2 bases from V and 4 bases from J; junction bases left unmatched: 7. The CDR3 spans 17 residues. Germline assignment: CDR1 MDHEN and CDR2 SYDVKM. The CDR3 is CASSLLRDRGLPDTQYF. CDR3 bases: TGTGCCAGCAGTTTACTCCGGGACAGGGGGCTACCAGATACGCAGTATTTT.

This clone showed up just once. J is TRBJ2-7 and V is TRBV28; D unresolved. Trimming left V 7 bases short and J 4 bases short, with 20 bases between. CDR3 length equals 15 residues. CDR1 MDHEN and CDR2 SYDVKM come from the germline V gene. The CDR3: CASNSLTGREYEQYF. CDR3 DNA: TGTGCCAGCAACTCCCTGACCGGCAGAGAATACGAGCAGTACTTC. Combining the CDR3 with reference TRBV28 and TRBJ2-7 gives the whole variable domain DVKVTQSSRYLVKRTGEKVFLECVQDMDHENMFWYRQDPGLGLRLIYFSYDVKMKEKGDIPEGYSVSREKKERFSLILESASTNQTSMYLCASNSLTGREYEQYFGPGTRLTVT.

The gene calls are TRBV6-5 and TRBJ2-5, with 9 positions matching TRBD2. Germline V gene lookup returns CDR1 MNHEY and CDR2 SVGAGI. The CDR3 sequence is 15 residues long. V shed 7 bases and J 5 bases; nucleotides not matched to a gene: 11. CDR3 in DNA: TGTGCCAGCAACGAGCGGGAGGCATTTCAGGAGACCCAGTACTTC. This encodes CASNEREAFQETQYF.

V gene TRBV6-5 combines with J gene TRBJ1-5; maybe TRBD1 (5 bases). Germline values: CDR1 MNHEY, CDR2 SVGAGI. The CDR3 extends over 15 amino acids. Trimming removed 4 bases from V and 0 bases from J, with 10 bases in between. CDR3 coding DNA: TGTGCCAGCAGTTGGACATCGGATAGCAATCAGCCCCAGCATTTT. It encodes CASSWTSDSNQPQHF.

Written as DNA, the CDR3 is TGCGCCAGCAGCCCACGGACTAGCGGGAGTTACAATGAGCAGTTCTTC. Encoded protein: CASSPRTSGSYNEQFF. The rearrangement uses TRBV4-3 and TRBJ2-1, with 13 bases aligning to TRBD2. Germline values: CDR1 LGHNA, CDR2 YSLEER. CDR3 length equals 16 residues. Trimming at V came to 4 bases and at J to 4 bases, leaving 4 bases not matched to a gene.

V and J are TRBV4-2 and TRBJ1-1, with 9 bases that match TRBD1. Trimming removed 0 bases from V and 2 bases from J; junction bases left unmatched: 4. CDR3 length: 16 amino acids. Germline V CDR1 and CDR2: LGHNA, YNFKEQ. CDR3 protein: CASSQETTGGNTEAFF. The CDR3 nucleotides read TGTGCCAGCAGCCAAGAAACGACAGGGGGAAACACTGAAGCTTTCTTT.

The chain joins TRBV18 to TRBJ2-7, with TRBD1 identical over 7 bases. Looked up from germline, CDR1 is KGHSH and CDR2 is LQKENI. The CDR3 totals 14 residues. The junction had 2 bases not matched to a gene; V was cut back by 3 bases and J by 0 bases. The CDR3 DNA reads TGTGCCAGCTCACCGGGACAGAGCTCCTACGAGCAGTACGTC. Amino acids: CASSPGQSSYEQYV.

The chain uses TRBV9 and TRBJ2-4, with D hard to call. The V gene lost 0 bases and the J gene lost 2 bases, with 21 bases spanning the gap. Germline-derived CDR1 and CDR2 are SGDLS and YYNGEE. The CDR3 length is 19 residues. The CDR3 DNA follows: TGTGCCAGCAGCGTAGGTACGGGCCTAACGGCGGTACCCAAAAACATTCAGTACTTC. Amino acid sequence: CASSVGTGLTAVPKNIQYF.

This clone showed up just once. A read error may account for a junction end that differs from germline. The V and J genes are TRBV10-2 and TRBJ1-1, with 7 bases that match TRBD1. Germline loops: CDR1 WSHSY, CDR2 SAAADI. The CDR3 totals 18 residues. CDR3 DNA: TGCGCCAGCAGTTCCGGGACAGTCCTAGAGGGCCTGAAGACTGAAGCTTTCTTT. This codes for CASSSGTVLEGLKTEAFF.

The chain joins TRBV4-1 to TRBJ1-3; a weak D match, TRBD1 (5 bases). The CDR3 runs to 17 residues. V was shortened by 0 bases and J by 0 bases, with 12 bases between the two germline ends. Germline CDR1 MGHRA, CDR2 YSYEKL. The CDR3 DNA reads as TGCGCCAGCAGCCAAGATGTAACAGGAGACTCTGGAAACACCATATATTTT. This sequence encodes CASSQDVTGDSGNTIYF.